This T cell receptor beta chain was sequenced for a study of T cell responses to AZD1222 COVID-19 vaccine. Germline CDR1 LGHNA, CDR2 YNFKEQ. V gave up 0 bases and J gave up 2 bases, with 14 bases separating them. CDR3 size: 16 residues. Produced via immunoSEQ multiplex PCR; TCRdb's table is partial and in-frame only. The sample yields roughly 150,000 clones, 80% to 90% seen once. The chain combines TRBV4-2 with TRBJ2-7, with D possibly called TRBD1 or TRBD2 (5 bases each). The TCR originated in an adult who had recovered from COVID-19. The source material was peripheral blood, sampled after recovery from COVID-19. The CDR3 is CASSQDQGSETYEQYF. CDR3 in DNA: TGTGCCAGCAGCCAAGATCAGGGTAGCGAAACCTACGAGCAGTACTTC.